The rows below give T cell receptor beta chains drawn from one sample of a study of blood T cell repertoires in COVID-19. Only in-frame clones appear in the TCRdb table, and some are missing; sequencing was by immunoSEQ multiplex PCR. The sample includes about 240,000 clones, 87% seen only once; the top ten take 7.2%. Input material: peripheral blood. The receptors shown here come from a man between 60 and 75 years old who had recovered from COVID-19. The CDR3 runs from the conserved cysteine through the conserved F or W. The D gene is left open where the match is weak. Expanded clones get a size class; other rows say once, few or many, or leave the size out.

size	D	length	V	J	DNA	CDR3
NA	NA	13	TRBV11-3	TRBJ2-1	TGTGCCAGCAGCTTAGTTCTAGACGAGGAGCAGTTCTTC	CASSLVLDEEQFF
NA	NA	15	TRBV24-1	TRBJ2-3	TGTGCCACCAGTGATTTCGGACTTGCCACAGATACGCAGTATTTT	CATSDFGLATDTQYF
NA	TRBD1	14	TRBV6-5	TRBJ2-7	TGTGCCAGCAGACCAGGACAGGGGGCGCGGGAGCAGTACTTC	CASRPGQGAREQYF
NA	TRBD2	15	TRBV7-8	TRBJ2-3	TGTGCCAGCAGCCATGGACTAGCTCTCGCAGATACGCAGTATTTT	CASSHGLALADTQYF
NA	NA	13	TRBV9	TRBJ2-5	TGTGCCAGCAGCCCGGGACTGTTGGAGACCCAGTACTTC	CASSPGLLETQYF
NA	NA	17	TRBV5-4	TRBJ1-2	TGTGCCAGCAGCTTGGGGGCATTACATGGATTTAACTATGGCTACACCTTC	CASSLGALHGFNYGYTF
NA	TRBD1	15	TRBV4-1	TRBJ2-5	TGCGCCAGCAGCCATCGGACAGGGATCCAAGAGACCCAGTACTTC	CASSHRTGIQETQYF
few	TRBD1	17	TRBV4-2	TRBJ2-2	TGTGCCAGCAGCCACACCGGGACAGGGAAATGGGCCGGGGAGCTGTTTTTT	CASSHTGTGKWAGELFF
NA	TRBD1	13	TRBV29-1	TRBJ1-2	TGCAGCGTTGTAAGGGGGCAAGGTTATGGCTACACCTTC	CSVVRGQGYGYTF
NA	NA	15	TRBV7-9	TRBJ1-3	TGTGCCAGCAGCTTCCCAGGGATCTCCGGAAACACCATATATTTT	CASSFPGISGNTIYF
NA	NA	15	TRBV25-1	TRBJ2-7	TGTGCCAGCAGTGACGTGGAGGGGCTTAGGTACGAGCAGTACTTC	CASSDVEGLRYEQYF
few	TRBD1	17	TRBV19	TRBJ1-2	TGTGCCAGTAGCCGTCACGGACAGGGGGTTCTGGAGAATGGCTACACCTTC	CASSRHGQGVLENGYTF
NA	TRBD2	16	TRBV5-6	TRBJ2-1	TGTGCCAGCAGCTTGTCGGCGGGGGGGTCCTACAATGAGCAGTTCTTC	CASSLSAGGSYNEQFF
NA	TRBD1	14	TRBV19	TRBJ1-5	TGTGCCAGTAGTATTGGGTCAGGGGGACAGCCCCAGCATTTT	CASSIGSGGQPQHF
few	NA	14	TRBV2	TRBJ1-2	TGTGCCAGCAGTGTACGTCTAGGGGAGGATGGCTACACCTTC	CASSVRLGEDGYTF
NA	NA	16	TRBV24-1	TRBJ1-3	TGTGCCACCAGTGACGTGGTGGCTGCCTCTGGAAACACCATATATTTT	CATSDVVAASGNTIYF
many	NA	15	TRBV9	TRBJ1-3	TGTGCCAGCAGCGCCCAGGGGTTTTCTGGAAACACCATATATTTT	CASSAQGFSGNTIYF
once	NA	14	TRBV2	TRBJ2-7	TGTGCCAGCAGTGAAGGGCGGCTGACCTACGAGCAGTACTTC	CASSEGRLTYEQYF
NA	TRBD2	16	TRBV6-1	TRBJ2-3	TGTGCCAGCAGTGACGGTTTAGCGGGGGGTGAACATACGCAGTATTTT	CASSDGLAGGEHTQYF
NA	NA	14	TRBV9	TRBJ2-2	TGTGCCAGCAGCAGCAAGACGAACACCGGGGAGCTGTTTTTT	CASSSKTNTGELFF
NA	NA	13	TRBV5-1	TRBJ2-1	TGCGCCAGCAGCTTGCGCCTAAGCAATGAGCAGTTCTTC	CASSLRLSNEQFF
NA	TRBD1	14	TRBV28	TRBJ1-5	TGTGCCAGCAGGTTGACAGGGGTCTATCAGCCCCAGCATTTT	CASRLTGVYQPQHF
few	NA	13	TRBV2	TRBJ1-1	TGTGCCAGCAGCCCTATCCGGAACACTGAAGCTTTCTTT	CASSPIRNTEAFF
NA	TRBD1	14	TRBV5-6	TRBJ1-2	TGTGCCAGCAGCTTGACGACAGGGAACTATGGCTACACCTTC	CASSLTTGNYGYTF
NA	NA	15	TRBV27	TRBJ1-2	TGTGCCAGCAGTCAAATACGGACACAGAAAGAGGGCTACACCTTC	CASSQIRTQKEGYTF
NA	NA	13	TRBV24-1	TRBJ2-3	TGTGCCACCAGTGATTCTCGGACAGATACGCAGTATTTT	CATSDSRTDTQYF
NA	TRBD1	15	TRBV5-1	TRBJ1-3	TGCGCCAGCAGCTTGGGACAGGGGGTAAAAAACACCATATATTTT	CASSLGQGVKNTIYF
NA	TRBD1	14	TRBV19	TRBJ2-7	TGTGCCAGTAGTATAACCGCCACAGGGGACGAGCAGTACTTC	CASSITATGDEQYF
NA	NA	12	TRBV29-1	TRBJ1-2	TGCAGCGTTGGGGACACCCTGCACGGCTACACCTTC	CSVGDTLHGYTF
NA	TRBD1	15	TRBV5-4	TRBJ1-2	TGTGCCAGCAGCTGGTTTGGGACAGGCCACTATGGCTACACCTTC	CASSWFGTGHYGYTF
once	TRBD2	17	TRBV4-2	TRBJ2-1	TGTGCCAGCAGCCCCAGGATCGGGGGGGCTGTTTACAATGAGCAGTTCTTC	CASSPRIGGAVYNEQFF
once	TRBD1	15	TRBV29-1	TRBJ1-2	TGCAGCGTCCTACCGACAGGGGGACTGAACTATGGCTACACCTTC	CSVLPTGGLNYGYTF
NA	NA	15	TRBV4-2	TRBJ2-1	TGTGCCAGCAGCCAAGTTGCGAGCTCCTACAATGAGCAGTTCTTC	CASSQVASSYNEQFF
once	TRBD1	14	TRBV29-1	TRBJ2-1	TGCAGCGTTGTAGGGACAGGGAAGGGCAATGAGCAGTTCTTC	CSVVGTGKGNEQFF
NA	TRBD1	15	TRBV10-3	TRBJ2-3	TGTGCCATCAGTTGGGACAGATCTAGCACAGATACGCAGTATTTT	CAISWDRSSTDTQYF
NA	TRBD1	15	TRBV10-1	TRBJ2-1	TGCGCCAGCAGTGATACCCCGGACAGGGCCAATGAGCAGTTCTTC	CASSDTPDRANEQFF
NA	NA	14	TRBV5-4	TRBJ1-1	TGTGCCAGCGTACGGGAGCCGGTTGACACTGAAGCTTTCTTT	CASVREPVDTEAFF
NA	TRBD1	14	TRBV28	TRBJ1-2	TGTGCCAGCACCCGAGGACAGGGCTTCGGTGGCTACACCTTC	CASTRGQGFGGYTF
once	NA	13	TRBV24-1	TRBJ1-1	TGTGCCACCAGTGATTTCGGAGGAAGTGAAGCTTTCTTT	CATSDFGGSEAFF
NA	TRBD2	18	TRBV11-2	TRBJ2-3	TGTGCCAGCAGCTTAGCGGCTAGCGGGGGGGCGAGGGGGAGTACGCAGTATTTT	CASSLAASGGARGSTQYF
once	NA	13	TRBV19	TRBJ1-2	TGTGCCAGTAGTAAAGGAGTCGAGCGGGGCTACACCTTC	CASSKGVERGYTF
once	NA	13	TRBV12-3/TRBV12-4	TRBJ2-1	TGTGCCAGCAATTGGGCGGGGTTCAATGAGCAGTTCTTC	CASNWAGFNEQFF
NA	NA	16	TRBV18	TRBJ1-3	TGTGCCAGCTCACCACTCGATTTTACTTCTGGAAACACCATATATTTT	CASSPLDFTSGNTIYF
once	TRBD1	14	TRBV6-5	TRBJ1-2	TGTGCCAGCAGTCGACTAGACAGGGATTATGGCTACACCTTC	CASSRLDRDYGYTF
NA	TRBD2	15	TRBV9	TRBJ2-1	TGTGCCAGCAGCCCGGGGGGGCGGTCCTACAATGAGCAGTTCTTC	CASSPGGRSYNEQFF
NA	NA	13	TRBV12-3/TRBV12-4	TRBJ1-1	TGTGCCAGCAGTTTCGGGGGGCGCATTGAAGCTTTCTTT	CASSFGGRIEAFF
NA	NA	17	TRBV19	TRBJ2-3	TGTGCCAGTAGTCATGACAATATACTCCGAACCACAGATACGCAGTATTTT	CASSHDNILRTTDTQYF